Reported below is one T cell receptor beta chain. No antigen is known for it. Germline V lookup: CDR1 LNHNV, CDR2 YYDKDF (reference sequence). Deletions cut 1 base from V and 5 bases from J, with 14 bases between. This CDR3 contains 15 residues. Method: immunoSEQ multiplex PCR; TCRdb's copy keeps in-frame clones and lacks some. The table lists around 180,000 clones, 85% to 95% of them singletons, with roughly a tenth in the top ten. This sample stems from a study of T cell responses to AZD1222 COVID-19 vaccine. Findings of the study overall: Of spike-specific TCRs, nearly half reportedly target regions left unmutated in variants.

The receptor comes from an adult in good health. Source: peripheral blood, taken on day 0 of AZD1222 vaccination. The chain carries TRBV15 and TRBJ2-5; D may be TRBD2 (6 bases). The CDR3 loop reads CATSRGGGARETQYF. CDR3 coding DNA: TGTGCCACCAGCAGAGGAGGAGGGGCTAGGGAGACCCAGTACTTC.